A selection of T cell receptor beta chains follows, all from one sample in a study of blood T cell repertoires in COVID-19. Clones were sequenced by immunoSEQ multiplex PCR, and TCRdb holds only the in-frame ones, with some missing. The table has fewer than 300,000 clones, 83% seen once; the top ten hold approximately 9%. Sequenced input: peripheral blood. The origin of the receptors is a woman in her forties or fifties who had recovered from COVID-19. CDR3s leave out the opening cysteine and the closing phenylalanine or tryptophan. Fields, in order: CDR3 length, V gene, CDR3 protein.

>10|TRBV7-6
ASSQSNLELF
>11|TRBV4-1
ASSVLAENIQY
>11|TRBV19
ASSWGGSYEQY
>13|TRBV14
ASSPGTSNLDTQY
>12|TRBV6-1
ASSDTTGWTEAF
>14|TRBV4-3
ASSQDLLAVTGELF
>14|TRBV3-1/TRBV3-2
ASSHLKDRGLCEQY
>11|TRBV24-1
ATSPLTHNEQF
>12|TRBV29-1
SVVSSGVTDTQY
>9|TRBV3-1/TRBV3-2
ASSLHHGYT
>13|TRBV27
ASSFAGEIYNEQF
>12|TRBV9
ASSVGRAGYEQY
>12|TRBV10-3
AISSAGGSYGYT
>11|TRBV27
ASSLWEAGELF
>11|TRBV19
ASSIRRDYEQY
>14|TRBV11-2
ASSSQTQGGTGELF
>12|TRBV7-9
ASSPTGINTEAF
>11|TRBV5-6
ASSLGLLDTQY
>13|TRBV1
TSSQENLASYEQY
>12|TRBV19
ASRTRGSNQPQH
>13|TRBV6-2/TRBV6-3
ASSYAGLAQETQY
>10|TRBV28
ASSFSTSEQY
>16|TRBV2
ASSDVGVFQSSYNEQF
>14|TRBV4-3
ASSQKLPGFNEKLF
>13|TRBV19
ASRVGDRGGTEAF
>8|TRBV30
AWSVLEQF
>11|TRBV19
ATRTDLNTEAF
>10|TRBV27
ASSRYPGTQY
>14|TRBV4-3
ASSPSRGLNNEKLF
>14|TRBV21-1
ASSDQGQALYNEQF
>12|TRBV2
ASSEGDISYRQF
>11|TRBV28
ASSFVSPRPQN
>14|TRBV27
ASRSEGEVPGNTIY
>16|TRBV28
ASSSGSGGLNSYNEQF
>13|TRBV5-4
ASSFYTGRGAEAF
>14|TRBV9
ASSVVGGGPANEQF
>12|TRBV6-6
ASSIDRGHQPQH
>15|TRBV5-4
ASSLGPGLAVTDTQY
>14|TRBV27
ASSFWLAGGTDTQY
>11|TRBV2
ASSGTNQETQY
>12|TRBV9
ASSGRDSQETQY
>13|TRBV4-1
ASSQGQGPLQPQH
>13|TRBV6-2/TRBV6-3
ASTPGQGPNSPLH
>12|TRBV5-1
ASSLEGQYNEQF
>11|TRBV2
ASLVRDYSPLH
>12|TRBV24-1
ATSDPGLGETQY
>14|TRBV18
ASSPPNQGNHYGYT
>13|TRBV10-3
AIKGGGGATSGQY
>10|TRBV3-1/TRBV3-2
ASSQADTIRF
>12|TRBV3-1/TRBV3-2
ASSSGQRTGELF
>13|TRBV4-2
ASSQAIAGTYEQY
>10|TRBV3-1/TRBV3-2
ASSQVPVGYT